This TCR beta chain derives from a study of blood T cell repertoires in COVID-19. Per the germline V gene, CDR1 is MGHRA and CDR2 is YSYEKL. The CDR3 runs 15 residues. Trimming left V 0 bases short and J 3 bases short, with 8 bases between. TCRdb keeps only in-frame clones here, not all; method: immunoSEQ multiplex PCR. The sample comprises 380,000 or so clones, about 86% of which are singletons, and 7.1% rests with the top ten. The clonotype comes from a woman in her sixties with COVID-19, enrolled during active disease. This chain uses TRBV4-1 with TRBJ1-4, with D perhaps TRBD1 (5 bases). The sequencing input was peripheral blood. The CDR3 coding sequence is TGCGCCAGCAGCCAAGACAGGGCTCCTAATGAAAAACTGTTTTTT. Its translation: CASSQDRAPNEKLFF.